This T cell receptor (beta chain) was captured in a study of CD8 T cells in Susac syndrome. Trimming at V came to 4 bases and at J to 5 bases, leaving 4 bases not matched to a gene. The CDR3 contains 13 residues. CDR1 SGHRS and CDR2 YFSETQ come from the germline V gene. Peripheral blood CD8+ and CD4+ T cells were profiled by TCR beta sequencing. An input of 0.5 to 1 ug of RNA was subjected to reverse transcription using random hexamers. The CDR3 of TCR beta was amplified by immunoSEQ multiplex PCR across 54 Vbeta and 13 Jbeta. TCRdb used MiXCR to reprocess the immunoSEQ multiplex PCR reads, holding one entry per CDR3 protein. The sample contains about 90,000 distinct CDR3 sequences, 90% to 95% of which appear only once.

The sequenced sample was CD8+ T cells from PBMCs. The chain couples TRBV5-1 to TRBJ1-1; 8 positions match TRBD1. This sequence originates from a human donor in good health. The DNA of the CDR3 is TGCGCCAGCAGCGCCAGACAGGGGACTGAAGCTTTCTTT. Translation gives CASSARQGTEAFF.